The next 18 T cell receptor beta chains were all read from a single sample in a study of response to subunit inactivated influenza vaccine. TCRdb recomputed calls from the RT-PCR reads with MiXCR, one row per CDR3 protein. The sample lists more than 450,000 distinct CDR3 sequences; 12% were seen once. The sample was PBMCs from blood, taken on the day of vaccination. The receptors shown here come from a man aged 45-60 years who received an inactivated influenza vaccine.

This chain connects TRBV7-9 to TRBJ2-3; D possibly matches TRBD1 or TRBD2 (5 bases each). The V gene's germline CDR1 is SEHNR and CDR2 FQNEAQ (reference sequence). The CDR3 consists of 14 residues. Trimming pared 1 base from V and 6 bases from J, leaving 11 bases between. The CDR3 region has the DNA TGTGCCAGCAGCTTAGAAGGGACCACCGATACGCAGTATTTT. Amino acid sequence: CASSLEGTTDTQYF.

This clonotype was seen a few times. The chain carries TRBV12-3 or TRBV12-4 and TRBJ2-7, with D maybe TRBD1 (6 bases). CDR3 length: 16 amino acids. Trimming took 1 base from V and 2 from J, leaving 15 bases between them. CDR3 DNA: TGTGCCAGCAGTTTAGGGCAGGGGATTAGGCCCTACGAGCAGTACTTC. Translating gives CASSLGQGIRPYEQYF.

The chain links TRBV12-3 or TRBV12-4 to TRBJ1-4; D not certain. The CDR3 length is 14 residues. V was cut by 6 bases and J by 7 bases, with 15 bases left in between. The CDR3 reads CASSPGGSGEKLFF. CDR3 nucleotides: TGTGCCAGCAGCCCGGGAGGGTCCGGTGAAAAACTGTTTTTT.

This clonotype has more than one count but fewer than ten. The rearrangement uses TRBV5-1 and TRBJ2-1, with D possibly being TRBD1 (7 bases). The germline V and J ends were trimmed by 0 bases and 5 bases, with 15 bases remaining between them. Germline CDR1 reads SGHRS; CDR2 reads YFSETQ. The CDR3 length is 16 residues. In nucleotides, the CDR3 is TGCGCCAGCAGCTTGGCCAGGAGGGGGCAGAACAATGAGCAGTTCTTC. Residues: CASSLARRGQNNEQFF.

This clonotype was observed many times. The chain uses TRBV5-1 and TRBJ2-3, with D tentatively TRBD1 (6 bases). Germline V lookup: CDR1 SGHRS, CDR2 YFSETQ. The CDR3 is 15 residues long. Deletions cut 4 bases from V and 4 bases from J, with 16 bases between. The CDR3 protein is CASSPPQGLADTQYF. The DNA for the CDR3 is TGCGCCAGCAGCCCTCCACAGGGATTGGCAGATACGCAGTATTTT.

The chain combines TRBV5-6 with TRBJ2-5, with unresolved D. V lost 0 bases and J 2 bases, leaving 11 bases between the germline ends. The CDR3 covers 15 residues. CDR1 is SGHDT and CDR2 is YYEEEE in the germline V gene. The CDR3 region has the DNA TGTGCCAGCAGCTTGGCCTCTGGCAGACAAGAGACCCAGTACTTC. Amino acid sequence: CASSLASGRQETQYF. The full variable domain, with the rest looked up from reference TRBV5-6 and TRBJ2-5, is DAGVTQSPTHLIKTRGQQVTLRCSPKSGHDTVSWYQQALGQGPQFIFQYYEEEERQRGNFPDRFSGHQFPNYSSELNVNALLLGDSALYLCASSLASGRQETQYFGPGTRLLVL.

The rearrangement joins TRBV20-1 to TRBJ2-7, with D possibly being TRBD1 or TRBD2 (5 bases each). V was clipped by 6 bases and J by 3 bases, with 12 bases between them. CDR3 length: 12 amino acids. Per the germline V gene, CDR1 is DFQATT and CDR2 is SNEGSKA (reference sequence). The CDR3 bases are TGCAGTGCCACCCGTGGGGGCTACGAGCAGTACTTC. Translated, it gives CSATRGGYEQYF.

This clonotype has only a few counts. The CDR3 sequence: CASSWPGQVYGYTF. The CDR3, as DNA: TGCGCCAGCAGCTGGCCGGGACAGGTCTATGGCTACACCTTC. The J gene is TRBJ1-2, the V gene TRBV5-1; 8 bases line up with TRBD1. Trimming cost V 3 bases and J 4 bases; bases outside gene matches: 5. Germline V lookup: CDR1 SGHRS, CDR2 YFSETQ. The CDR3 spans 14 residues. The full variable domain, with the rest looked up from reference TRBV5-1 and TRBJ1-2, is KAGVTQTPRYLIKTRGQQVTLSCSPISGHRSVSWYQQTPGQGLQFLFEYFSETQRNKGNFPGRFSGRQFSNSRSEMNVSTLELGDSALYLCASSWPGQVYGYTFGSGTRLTVV.

This clonotype turned up a few times. The CDR3 reads CASSFRAGGPSTDTQYF. The CDR3, as DNA: TGTGCCAGCAGTTTTAGGGCGGGAGGGCCGAGCACAGATACGCAGTATTTT. This rearrangement joins TRBV27 to TRBJ2-3; 9 bases are shared with TRBD2. This CDR3 region has 17 residues. Trimming took 3 bases from V and 0 from J; bases not matched to a gene: 7. Germline values: CDR1 MNHEY, CDR2 SMNVEV (reference sequence).

This clonotype was observed a handful of times. The chain links TRBV10-3 to TRBJ2-2; D perhaps matches TRBD2 (7 bases). The germline gives CDR1 ENHRY, CDR2 SYGVKD. With 5 bases removed from V and 5 bases from J, the gap between germline ends came to 15 bases. This CDR3 has 15 amino acids. CDR3 sequence: CAISNRGAETGELFF. Written as DNA, the CDR3 is TGTGCCATCAGTAATCGGGGGGCGGAAACCGGGGAGCTGTTTTTT.

This clonotype occurred once. The chain combines TRBV7-2 with TRBJ2-5; D call uncertain. This CDR3 is built from 16 residues. Per germline, CDR1 SGHTA and CDR2 FQGNSA. V was cut by 1 base and J by 4 bases, with 16 bases left in between. CDR3 bases: TGTGCCAGCAGCTTAGATCAGGCTTACTTCCTAGAGACCCAGTACTTC. It yields the protein CASSLDQAYFLETQYF.

This clonotype was picked up many times. The gene calls are TRBV12-3 or TRBV12-4 and TRBJ1-2; D call uncertain. The CDR3 length is 13 residues. Trimming cost V 5 bases and J 8 bases, with 15 bases left between them. CDR3 DNA: TGTGCCAGCAGTGTCCTTATGGGCTCCGGCTACACCTTC. This gives the protein CASSVLMGSGYTF.

The chain carries TRBV12-3 or TRBV12-4 and TRBJ1-2; unclear D gene. V lost 1 base, J lost 4 bases, and 13 bases lay in between. The CDR3 contains 15 residues. The CDR3 spells CASSLDRRSPYGYTF. The CDR3 DNA sequence: TGTGCCAGCAGTTTAGACCGGAGATCACCCTATGGCTACACCTTC.

This clonotype has more than one count but fewer than ten. The chain employs TRBV7-2 and TRBJ2-6; 10 nucleotides match TRBD2. The CDR3 totals 19 residues. CDR1 and CDR2 from the germline V gene are SGHTA and FQGNSA. The ends lost 2 bases at V and 0 bases at J; junction bases unmatched: 7. The CDR3 region has the DNA TGTGCCAGCAGCTTAAGCCTAGCGGGAGATGGCTCTGGGGCCAACGTCCTGACTTTC. Translating gives CASSLSLAGDGSGANVLTF.

The chain carries TRBV7-2 and TRBJ2-1; D is ambiguous. V was clipped by 5 bases and J by 6 bases, with 14 bases between them. The CDR3 totals 14 residues. Germline values: CDR1 SGHTA, CDR2 FQGNSA. This CDR3 is CASSPNLWGNEQFF. Written as DNA, the CDR3 is TGTGCCAGCAGCCCGAACCTTTGGGGCAATGAGCAGTTCTTC.

This clonotype occurred a few times. This chain links TRBV15 with TRBJ1-2; the D gene is possibly TRBD1 (6 bases). This CDR3 comprises 16 residues. The germline V and J ends were trimmed by 1 base and 4 bases, with 16 bases remaining between them. The germline gives CDR1 LNHNV, CDR2 YYDKDF (reference sequence). The CDR3 loop is CATSRVHHRVAYGYTF. CDR3 DNA sequence: TGTGCCACCAGCAGAGTTCACCACAGGGTGGCCTATGGCTACACCTTC. Filled out from reference TRBV15 and TRBJ1-2, the complete variable domain reads DAMVIQNPRYQVTQFGKPVTLSCSQTLNHNVMYWYQQKSSQAPKLLFHYYDKDFNNEADTPDNFQSRRPNTSFCFLDIRSPGLGDTAMYLCATSRVHHRVAYGYTFGSGTRLTVV.

This clonotype was counted a few times. V and J are TRBV27 and TRBJ2-1; 11 nucleotides align to TRBD2. The CDR3 is 13 residues long. Looked up from germline, CDR1 is MNHEY and CDR2 is SMNVEV (reference sequence). V was clipped by 5 bases and J by 12 bases; unmatched bases: 6. This CDR3 is CASSPSGRRGQFF. In nucleotides, the CDR3 is TGTGCCAGCAGTCCTAGCGGGAGGCGTGGGCAGTTCTTC.

For this clonotype: Germline is not matched at one junction end, which may reflect a read error. This sequence joins TRBV4-2 and TRBJ2-6, with a weak D call TRBD1 (5 bases). The V gene's germline CDR1 is LGHNA and CDR2 YNFKEQ. The CDR3 covers 17 residues. The CDR3 region has the DNA TGTGCCAGCAGCCAAGATCGGCCGATTTCTGGGGCCAAGGTCCTGACTTTC. It encodes CASSQDRPISGAKVLTF.